A selection of T cell receptor beta chains follows, all from one sample in a study of molecular identifiers for immune sequencing clone quantification. One entry per CDR3 protein, called by TCRdb with MiXCR from the PCR reads. The sample lists nearly 650,000 distinct CDR3 sequences, roughly 23% occurring once. Specimen: naive CD8+ T cells from blood, with Jurkat cell RNA spiked in. These receptors all stem from a human donor in good health. Some libraries in this study had Jurkat cell RNA spiked in. The CDR3 runs from the conserved cysteine through the conserved F or W. The order of the fields is V gene, clone size, CDR3 length, J gene, D gene, CDR3 DNA, CDR3 protein. A D gene is named only where the DNA matches it firmly. Expanded clones are given a class, and other clones once, few, many or no size at all.

TRBV10-3	few	13	TRBJ2-7	TRBD1	TGTGCCATCAGTGTGGGGACAGCCTACGAGCAGTACTTC	CAISVGTAYEQYF
TRBV24-1	few	14	TRBJ2-1	TRBD1	TGTGCCACCAGTGATTCTGACAGGGTGGATGAGCAGTTCTTC	CATSDSDRVDEQFF
TRBV29-1	.	14	TRBJ2-5	.	TGCAGCGTTGAACTAGTAGGGGTCCAAGAGACCCAGTACTTC	CSVELVGVQETQYF
TRBV5-6	many	16	TRBJ2-7	TRBD1	TGTGCCAGCAGCGAAGGACAGGGGGTGGCCCTCTACGAGCAGTACTTC	CASSEGQGVALYEQYF
TRBV27	.	13	TRBJ2-2	.	TGTGCCAGCAGCAGGGAGAACACCGGGGAGCTGTTTTTT	CASSRENTGELFF
TRBV4-1	many	16	TRBJ1-1	.	TGCGCCAGCAGCCAAGATCGGCTATCGGGAAACACTGAAGCTTTCTTT	CASSQDRLSGNTEAFF
TRBV7-9	.	16	TRBJ2-1	TRBD2	TGTGCCAGCAGCTTAACAACAGCGGGACCTCACAATGAGCAGTTCTTC	CASSLTTAGPHNEQFF
TRBV14	.	13	TRBJ2-7	.	TGTGCCAGCAGGAAGGACAGCTCCTACGAGCAGTACTTC	CASRKDSSYEQYF
TRBV6-5	many	14	TRBJ2-7	TRBD1	TGTGCCAGCAGGGCTGGGACAGGGCTTGTCGAGCAGTACTTC	CASRAGTGLVEQYF
TRBV6-2/TRBV6-3	few	18	TRBJ2-6	TRBD1	TGTGCCAGCAGTACCCCCGGGACAGGGGGCTCTGGGGCCAACGTCCTGACTTTC	CASSTPGTGGSGANVLTF